This T cell receptor (beta chain) was found in a study of T-cell reconstitution after alpha-beta-depleted transplantation in children. Library preparation (for TCRbeta) was performed with unique molecular identifiers. TCRdb processed the PCR reads anew with MiXCR; each CDR3 protein has one entry. The profile shows 700,000 to 950,000 distinct CDR3 sequences, around 15% of them singletons. There are 15 residues in the CDR3. The trim removed 5 bases at V and 5 bases at J, leaving 10 bases unmatched. Germline V lookup: CDR1 SEHNR, CDR2 FQNEAQ (reference sequence). This clonotype has only a few counts. This receptor was obtained from a male patient between 5 and 17 years old who had a stem cell transplant for acute lymphoblastic leukemia, so the T cells may come from the graft donor. Sequencing used PBMCs, mostly from graft donor cells, obtained 360 days after TCRalphabeta/CD19-depleted stem cell transplant. The rearrangement uses TRBV7-9 and TRBJ2-7; 9 nucleotides line up with TRBD1. The CDR3 coding sequence is TGTGCCAGCAGCCCGTACGGGACAGGGCCCAACGAGCAGTACTTC. Protein sequence: CASSPYGTGPNEQYF.